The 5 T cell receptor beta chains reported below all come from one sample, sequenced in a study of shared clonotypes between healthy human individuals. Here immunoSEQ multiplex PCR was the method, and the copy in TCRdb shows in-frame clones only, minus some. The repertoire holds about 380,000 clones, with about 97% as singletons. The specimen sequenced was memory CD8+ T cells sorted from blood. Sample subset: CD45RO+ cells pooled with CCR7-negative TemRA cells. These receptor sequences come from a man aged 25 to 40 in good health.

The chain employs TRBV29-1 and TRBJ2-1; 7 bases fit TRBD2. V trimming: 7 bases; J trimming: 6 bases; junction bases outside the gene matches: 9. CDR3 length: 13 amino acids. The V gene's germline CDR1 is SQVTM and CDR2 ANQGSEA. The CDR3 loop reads CSGLAGALNEQFF. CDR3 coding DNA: TGCAGCGGGCTGGCGGGAGCCCTCAATGAGCAGTTCTTC.

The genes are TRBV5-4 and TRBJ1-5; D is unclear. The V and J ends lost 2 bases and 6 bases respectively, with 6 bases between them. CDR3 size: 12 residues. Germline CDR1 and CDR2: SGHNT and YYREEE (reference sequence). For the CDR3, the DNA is TGTGCCAGCAGCTTTGGAACTCAGCCCCAGCATTTT. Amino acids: CASSFGTQPQHF.

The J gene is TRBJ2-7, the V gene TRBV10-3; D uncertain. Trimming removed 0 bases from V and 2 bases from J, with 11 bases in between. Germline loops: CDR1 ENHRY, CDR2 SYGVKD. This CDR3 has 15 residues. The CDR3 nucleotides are TGTGCCATCAGTGAGTCCACAATGCCTACCTACGAGCAGTACTTC. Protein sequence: CAISESTMPTYEQYF.

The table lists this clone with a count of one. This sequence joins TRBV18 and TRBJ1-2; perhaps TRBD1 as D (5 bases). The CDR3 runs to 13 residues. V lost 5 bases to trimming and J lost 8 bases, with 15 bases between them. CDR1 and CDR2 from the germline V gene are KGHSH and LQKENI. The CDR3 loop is CASSTRTGEGYTF. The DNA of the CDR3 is TGTGCCAGCTCAACCCGGACGGGGGAAGGCTACACCTTC.

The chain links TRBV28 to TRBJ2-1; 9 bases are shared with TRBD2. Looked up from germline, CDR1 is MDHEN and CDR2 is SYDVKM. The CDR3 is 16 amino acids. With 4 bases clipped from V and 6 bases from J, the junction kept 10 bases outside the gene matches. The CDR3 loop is CASSSSSGTRGNEQFF. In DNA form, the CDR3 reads TGTGCCAGCAGTTCTTCTAGCGGGACGCGGGGCAATGAGCAGTTCTTC. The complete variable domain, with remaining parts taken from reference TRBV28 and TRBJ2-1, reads DVKVTQSSRYLVKRTGEKVFLECVQDMDHENMFWYRQDPGLGLRLIYFSYDVKMKEKGDIPEGYSVSREKKERFSLILESASTNQTSMYLCASSSSSGTRGNEQFFGPGTRLTVL.